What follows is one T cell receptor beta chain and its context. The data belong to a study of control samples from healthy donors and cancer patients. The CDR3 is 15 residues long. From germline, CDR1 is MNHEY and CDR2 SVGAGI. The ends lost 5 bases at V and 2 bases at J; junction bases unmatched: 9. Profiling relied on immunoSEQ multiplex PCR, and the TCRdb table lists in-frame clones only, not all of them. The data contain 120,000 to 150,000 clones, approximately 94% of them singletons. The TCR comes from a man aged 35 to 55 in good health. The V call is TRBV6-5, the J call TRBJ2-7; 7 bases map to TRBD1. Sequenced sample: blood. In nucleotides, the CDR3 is TGTGCCAGCAGTCCCGGACAGGACCCTCCCTACGAGCAGTACTTC. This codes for CASSPGQDPPYEQYF.